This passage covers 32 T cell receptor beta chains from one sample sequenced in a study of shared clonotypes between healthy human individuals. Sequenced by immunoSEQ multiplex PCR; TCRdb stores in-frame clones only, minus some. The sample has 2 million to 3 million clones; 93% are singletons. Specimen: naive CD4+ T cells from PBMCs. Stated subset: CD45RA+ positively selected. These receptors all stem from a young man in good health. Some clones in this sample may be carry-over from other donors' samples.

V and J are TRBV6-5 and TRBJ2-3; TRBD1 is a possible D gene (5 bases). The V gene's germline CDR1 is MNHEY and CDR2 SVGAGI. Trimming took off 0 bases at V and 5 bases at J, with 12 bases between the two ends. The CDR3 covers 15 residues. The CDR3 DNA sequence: TGTGCCAGCAGTTACTCTTGGGGCAGGATAGATACGCAGTATTTT. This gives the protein CASSYSWGRIDTQYF.

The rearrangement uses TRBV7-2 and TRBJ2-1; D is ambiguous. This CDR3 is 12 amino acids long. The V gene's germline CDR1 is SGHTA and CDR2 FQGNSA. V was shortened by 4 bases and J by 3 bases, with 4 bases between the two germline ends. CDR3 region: CASSWDYNEQFF. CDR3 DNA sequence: TGTGCCAGCAGCTGGGACTACAATGAGCAGTTCTTC.

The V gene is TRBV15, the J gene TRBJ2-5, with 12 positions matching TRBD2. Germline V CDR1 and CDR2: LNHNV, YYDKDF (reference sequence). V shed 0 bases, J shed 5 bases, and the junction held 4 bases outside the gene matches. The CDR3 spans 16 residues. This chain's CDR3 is CATSRDLLAGGETQYF. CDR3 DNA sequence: TGTGCCACCAGCAGAGATCTCCTAGCGGGAGGGGAGACCCAGTACTTC.

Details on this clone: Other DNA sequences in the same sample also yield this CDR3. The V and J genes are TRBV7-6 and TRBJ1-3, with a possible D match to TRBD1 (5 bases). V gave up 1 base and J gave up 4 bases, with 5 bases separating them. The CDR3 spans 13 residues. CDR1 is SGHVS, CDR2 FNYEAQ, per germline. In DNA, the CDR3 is TGTGCCAGCAGCTTAGGGGGCGGAAACACCATATATTTT. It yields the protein CASSLGGGNTIYF. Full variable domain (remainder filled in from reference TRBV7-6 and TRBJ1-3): GAGVSQSPRYKVTKRGQDVALRCDPISGHVSLYWYRQALGQGPEFLTYFNYEAQQDKSGLPNDRFSAERPEGSISTLTIQRTEQRDSAMYRCASSLGGGNTIYFGEGSWLTVV.

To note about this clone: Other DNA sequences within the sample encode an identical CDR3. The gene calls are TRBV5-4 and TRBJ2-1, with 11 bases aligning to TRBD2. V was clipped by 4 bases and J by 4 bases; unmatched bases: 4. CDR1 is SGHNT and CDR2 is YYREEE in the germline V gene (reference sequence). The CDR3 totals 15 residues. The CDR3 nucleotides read TGTGCCAGCAGCCCGACTAGCGGGGCTTACAATGAGCAGTTCTTC. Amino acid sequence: CASSPTSGAYNEQFF.

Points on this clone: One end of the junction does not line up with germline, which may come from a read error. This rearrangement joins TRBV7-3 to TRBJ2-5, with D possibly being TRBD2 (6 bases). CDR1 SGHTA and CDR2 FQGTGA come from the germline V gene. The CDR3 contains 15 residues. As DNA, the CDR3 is TGTGCCAGCAGCTCGGGACCGCTCGAGCGGGTTGCCTTCAACTTC. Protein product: CASSSGPLERVAFNF. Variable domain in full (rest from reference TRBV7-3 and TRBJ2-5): GAGVSQTPSNKVTEKGKYVELRCDPISGHTALYWYRQSLGQGPEFLIYFQGTGAADDSGLPNDRFFAVRPEGSVSTLKIQRTERGDSAVYLCASSSGPLERVAFNFGPGTRLLVL.

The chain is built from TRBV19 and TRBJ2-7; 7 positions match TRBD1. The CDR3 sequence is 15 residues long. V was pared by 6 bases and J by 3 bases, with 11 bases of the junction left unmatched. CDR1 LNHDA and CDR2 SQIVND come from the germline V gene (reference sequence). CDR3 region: CASSPNRDSHYEQYF. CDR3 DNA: TGTGCCAGTAGCCCAAACCGGGACAGCCACTACGAGCAGTACTTC.

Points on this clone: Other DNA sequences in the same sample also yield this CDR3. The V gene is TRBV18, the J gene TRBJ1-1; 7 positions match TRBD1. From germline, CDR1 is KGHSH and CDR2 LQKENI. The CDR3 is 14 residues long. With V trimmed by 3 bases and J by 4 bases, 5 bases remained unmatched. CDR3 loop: CASSPRTGITEAFF. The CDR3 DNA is TGTGCCAGCTCACCGAGGACAGGCATCACTGAAGCTTTCTTT.

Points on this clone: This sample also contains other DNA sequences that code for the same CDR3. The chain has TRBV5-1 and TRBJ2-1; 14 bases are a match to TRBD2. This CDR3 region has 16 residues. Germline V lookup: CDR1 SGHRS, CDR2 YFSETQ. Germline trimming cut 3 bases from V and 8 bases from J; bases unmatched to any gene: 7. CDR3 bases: TGCGCCAGCAGCTCGGGACTAGCGGGAGTCGGGGATGAGCAGTTCTTC. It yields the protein CASSSGLAGVGDEQFF.

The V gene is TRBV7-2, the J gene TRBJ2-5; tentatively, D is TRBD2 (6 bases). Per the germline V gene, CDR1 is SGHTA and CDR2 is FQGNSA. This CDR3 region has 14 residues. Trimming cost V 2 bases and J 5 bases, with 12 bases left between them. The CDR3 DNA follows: TGTGCCAGCAGCTTAAGGGTGGGGAGGGAGACCCAGTACTTC. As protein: CASSLRVGRETQYF.

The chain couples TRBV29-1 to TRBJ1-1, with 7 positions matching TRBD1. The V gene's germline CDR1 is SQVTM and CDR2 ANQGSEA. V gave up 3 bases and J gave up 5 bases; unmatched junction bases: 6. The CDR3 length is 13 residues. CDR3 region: CSVDRGPGTEAFF. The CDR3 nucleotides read TGCAGCGTTGATAGGGGGCCAGGAACTGAAGCTTTCTTT.

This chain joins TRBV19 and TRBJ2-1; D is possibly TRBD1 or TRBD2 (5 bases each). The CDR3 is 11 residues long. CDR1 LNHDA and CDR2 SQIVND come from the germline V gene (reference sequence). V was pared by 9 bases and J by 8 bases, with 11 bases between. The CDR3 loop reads CASRGVYEQFF. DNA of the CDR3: TGTGCCAGCCGAGGGGTCTATGAGCAGTTCTTC.

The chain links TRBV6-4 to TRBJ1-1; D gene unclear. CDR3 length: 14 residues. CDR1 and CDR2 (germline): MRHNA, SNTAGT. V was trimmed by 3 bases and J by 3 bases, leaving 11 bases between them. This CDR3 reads CASSEESSYTEAFF. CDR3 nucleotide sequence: TGTGCCAGCAGTGAGGAGTCGTCCTACACTGAAGCTTTCTTT.

The chain's CDR3 is CASSLVRGGGSYEQYF. CDR3 nucleotide sequence: TGCGCCAGCAGCTTGGTTCGAGGGGGCGGTTCATACGAGCAGTACTTC. This chain uses TRBV5-1 with TRBJ2-7; 7 bases agree with TRBD1. CDR1 is SGHRS and CDR2 is YFSETQ in the germline V gene. This CDR3 has 16 residues. V trimming: 0 bases; J trimming: 4 bases; junction bases outside the gene matches: 10.

In DNA, the CDR3 is TGCGCCAGCAGCTTACCGATGAAAGAGACCCAGTACTTC. Translation: CASSLPMKETQYF. The chain uses TRBV5-1 and TRBJ2-5; no firm D call. The CDR3 consists of 13 residues. From germline, CDR1 is SGHRS and CDR2 YFSETQ. The V gene lost 2 bases and the J gene lost 3 bases, with 8 bases spanning the gap.

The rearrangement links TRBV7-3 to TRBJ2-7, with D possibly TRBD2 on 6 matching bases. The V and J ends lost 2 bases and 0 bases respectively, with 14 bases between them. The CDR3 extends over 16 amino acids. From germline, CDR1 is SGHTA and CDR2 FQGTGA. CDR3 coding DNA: TGTGCCAGCAGCTTACTCCGCGGGAAAAGCTCCTACGAGCAGTACTTC. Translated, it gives CASSLLRGKSSYEQYF.

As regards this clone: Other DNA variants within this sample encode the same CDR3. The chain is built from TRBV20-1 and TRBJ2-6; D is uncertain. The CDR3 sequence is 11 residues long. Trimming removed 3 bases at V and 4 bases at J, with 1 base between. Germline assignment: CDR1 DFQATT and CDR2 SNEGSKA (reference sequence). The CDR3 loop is CSASGANVLTF. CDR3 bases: TGCAGTGCTAGCGGGGCCAACGTCCTGACTTTC.

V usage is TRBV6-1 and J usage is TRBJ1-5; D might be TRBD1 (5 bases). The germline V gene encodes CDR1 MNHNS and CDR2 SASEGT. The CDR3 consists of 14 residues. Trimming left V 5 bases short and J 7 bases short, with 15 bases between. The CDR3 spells CASSWDLIEQPQHF. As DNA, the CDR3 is TGTGCCAGCAGTTGGGACTTAATAGAGCAGCCCCAGCATTTT.

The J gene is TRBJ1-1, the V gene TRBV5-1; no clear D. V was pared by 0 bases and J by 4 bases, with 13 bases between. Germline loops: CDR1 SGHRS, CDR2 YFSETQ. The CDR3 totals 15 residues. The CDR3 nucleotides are TGCGCCAGCAGCTTGGCGGGCTATCGAGGCACTGAAGCTTTCTTT. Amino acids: CASSLAGYRGTEAFF.

The CDR3 region has the DNA TGTGCCAGCAGTTTATTGGGGGGTCTCGATGAGCAGTTCTTC. Residues: CASSLLGGLDEQFF. The chain combines TRBV27 with TRBJ2-1; TRBD2 is a possible D gene (6 bases). V gave up 1 base and J gave up 8 bases, with 12 bases separating them. The CDR3 has 14 residues. The germline CDR1 and CDR2 sequences are MNHEY and SMNVEV (reference sequence).

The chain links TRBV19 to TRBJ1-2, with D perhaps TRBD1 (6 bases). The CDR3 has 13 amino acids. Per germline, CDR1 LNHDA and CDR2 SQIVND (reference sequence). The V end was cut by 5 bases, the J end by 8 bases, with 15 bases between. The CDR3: CASSFRGPGGYTF. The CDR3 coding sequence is TGTGCCAGTAGTTTCAGGGGACCGGGCGGCTACACCTTC.

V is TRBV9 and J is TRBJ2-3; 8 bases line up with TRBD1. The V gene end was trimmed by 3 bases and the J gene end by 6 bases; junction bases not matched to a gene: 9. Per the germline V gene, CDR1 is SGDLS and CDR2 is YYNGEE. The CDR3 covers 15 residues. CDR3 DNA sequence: TGTGCCAGCAGCGGAGGGGACAGGTGGCTTGATACGCAGTATTTT. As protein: CASSGGDRWLDTQYF.

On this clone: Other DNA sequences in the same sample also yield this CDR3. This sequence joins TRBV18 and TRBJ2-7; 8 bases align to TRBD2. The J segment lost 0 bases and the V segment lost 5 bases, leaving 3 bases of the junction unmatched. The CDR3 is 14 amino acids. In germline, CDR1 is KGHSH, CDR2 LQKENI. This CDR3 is CASSAGTSSYEQYF. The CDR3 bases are TGTGCCAGCTCAGCCGGGACTAGCTCCTACGAGCAGTACTTC.

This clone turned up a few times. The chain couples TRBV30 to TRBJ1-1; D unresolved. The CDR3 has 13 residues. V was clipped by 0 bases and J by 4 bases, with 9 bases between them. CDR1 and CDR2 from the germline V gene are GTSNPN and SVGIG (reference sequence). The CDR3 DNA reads TGTGCCTGGAGTGTACTAGCTGGCACTGAAGCTTTCTTT. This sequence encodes CAWSVLAGTEAFF. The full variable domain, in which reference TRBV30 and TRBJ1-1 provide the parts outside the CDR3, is SQTIHQWPATLVQPVGSPLSLECTVEGTSNPNLYWYRQAAGRGLQLLFYSVGIGQISSEVPQNLSASRPQDRQFILSSKKLLLSDSGFYLCAWSVLAGTEAFFGQGTRLTVV.

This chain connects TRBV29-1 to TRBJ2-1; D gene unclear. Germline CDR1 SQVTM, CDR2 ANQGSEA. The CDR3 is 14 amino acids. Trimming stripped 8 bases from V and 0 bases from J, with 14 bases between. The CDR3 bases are TGCAGCCATGTGCGTGGTTTCTCCTACAATGAGCAGTTCTTC. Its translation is CSHVRGFSYNEQFF.

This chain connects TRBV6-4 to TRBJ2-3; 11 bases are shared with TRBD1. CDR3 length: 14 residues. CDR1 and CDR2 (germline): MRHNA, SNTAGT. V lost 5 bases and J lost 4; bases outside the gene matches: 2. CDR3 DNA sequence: TGTGCCAGCAGTAGGGACAGGGGGTCAGATACGCAGTATTTT. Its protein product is CASSRDRGSDTQYF.

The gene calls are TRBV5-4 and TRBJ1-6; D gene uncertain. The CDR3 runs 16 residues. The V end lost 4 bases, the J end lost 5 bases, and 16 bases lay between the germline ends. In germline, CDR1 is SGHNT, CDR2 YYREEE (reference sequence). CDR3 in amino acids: CASSPQVGKDNSPLHF. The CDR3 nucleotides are TGTGCCAGCAGCCCGCAAGTGGGGAAAGATAATTCACCCCTCCACTTT.

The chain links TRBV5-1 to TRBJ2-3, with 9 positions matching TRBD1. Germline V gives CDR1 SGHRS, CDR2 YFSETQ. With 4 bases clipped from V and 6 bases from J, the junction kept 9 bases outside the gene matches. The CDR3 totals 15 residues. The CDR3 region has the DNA TGCGCCAGCAGCGGAGGGACAGGGAGGACGGATACGCAGTATTTT. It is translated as CASSGGTGRTDTQYF.

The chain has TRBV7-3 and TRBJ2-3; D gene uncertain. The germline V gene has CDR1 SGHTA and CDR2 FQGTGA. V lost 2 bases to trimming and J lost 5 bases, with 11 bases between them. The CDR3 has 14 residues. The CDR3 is CASSLGLVGDTQYF. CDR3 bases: TGTGCCAGCAGCTTAGGGCTAGTTGGAGATACGCAGTATTTT.

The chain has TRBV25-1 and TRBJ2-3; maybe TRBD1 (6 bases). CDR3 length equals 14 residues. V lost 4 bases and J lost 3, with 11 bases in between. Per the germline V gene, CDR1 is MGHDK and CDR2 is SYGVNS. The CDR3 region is CASSARQVTDTQYF. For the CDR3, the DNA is TGTGCCAGCAGTGCCCGACAGGTAACAGATACGCAGTATTTT.

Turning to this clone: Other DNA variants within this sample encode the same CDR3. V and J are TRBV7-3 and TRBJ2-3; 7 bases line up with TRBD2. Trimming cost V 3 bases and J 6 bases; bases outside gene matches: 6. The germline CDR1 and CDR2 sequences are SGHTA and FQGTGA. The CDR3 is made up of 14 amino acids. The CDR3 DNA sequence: TGTGCCAGCAGCTTTGGGGGGGACTCCGATACGCAGTATTTT. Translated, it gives CASSFGGDSDTQYF.

The CDR3 protein is CAWGTGRGNSPLHF. CDR3 DNA: TGTGCCTGGGGGACAGGACGAGGAAATTCACCCCTCCACTTT. The chain joins TRBV30 to TRBJ1-6; TRBD1 matches 8 bases. V trimming: 5 bases; J trimming: 7 bases; junction bases outside the gene matches: 7. CDR1 and CDR2 from the germline V gene are GTSNPN and SVGIG (reference sequence). The CDR3 is made up of 14 amino acids.